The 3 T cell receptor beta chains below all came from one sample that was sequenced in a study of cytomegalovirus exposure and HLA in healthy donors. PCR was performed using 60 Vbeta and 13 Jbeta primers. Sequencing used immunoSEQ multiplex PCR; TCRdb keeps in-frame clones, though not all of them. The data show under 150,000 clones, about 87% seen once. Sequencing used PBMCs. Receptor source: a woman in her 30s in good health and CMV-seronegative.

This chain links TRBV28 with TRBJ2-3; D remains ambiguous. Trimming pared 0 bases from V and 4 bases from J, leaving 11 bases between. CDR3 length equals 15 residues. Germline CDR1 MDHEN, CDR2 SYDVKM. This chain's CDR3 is CASSLWAESADTQYF. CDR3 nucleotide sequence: TGTGCCAGCAGTTTATGGGCAGAAAGCGCAGATACGCAGTATTTT.

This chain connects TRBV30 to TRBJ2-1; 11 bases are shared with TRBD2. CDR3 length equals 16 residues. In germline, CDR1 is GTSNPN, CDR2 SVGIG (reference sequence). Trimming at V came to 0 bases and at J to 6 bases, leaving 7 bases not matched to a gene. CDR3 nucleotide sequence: TGTGCCTGGAGTGTACTAGCGGGAGTTAACCCCAATGAGCAGTTCTTC. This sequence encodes CAWSVLAGVNPNEQFF. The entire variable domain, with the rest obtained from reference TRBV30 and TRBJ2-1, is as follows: SQTIHQWPATLVQPVGSPLSLECTVEGTSNPNLYWYRQAAGRGLQLLFYSVGIGQISSEVPQNLSASRPQDRQFILSSKKLLLSDSGFYLCAWSVLAGVNPNEQFFGPGTRLTVL.

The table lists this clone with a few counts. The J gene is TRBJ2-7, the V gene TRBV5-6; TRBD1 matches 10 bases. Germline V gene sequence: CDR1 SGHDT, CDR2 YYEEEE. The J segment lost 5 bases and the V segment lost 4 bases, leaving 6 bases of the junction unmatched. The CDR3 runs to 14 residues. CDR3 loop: CASSLGQGLNEQYF. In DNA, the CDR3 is TGTGCCAGCAGCCTGGGACAGGGGCTCAACGAGCAGTACTTC.